The 30 T cell receptor beta chains below were found in one sample sequenced in a study of identical twins' blood T cells. TCRdb reprocessed the 5' RACE reads via MiXCR and lists one record per CDR3 protein. Of roughly 380,000 distinct CDR3 sequences in the sample, roughly 30% were seen once. The sequencing sample was made of PBMCs. The receptors derive from a woman aged 18-49 years in good health.

The chain has TRBV6-6 and TRBJ1-5; 10 positions match TRBD1. This CDR3 is 15 amino acids long. Germline assignment: CDR1 MNHNY and CDR2 SVGAGI (reference sequence). V dropped 2 bases and J dropped 7; count of bases not matched to a gene: 5. The CDR3 DNA reads TGTGCCAGCAGTTACGGGGACAGGGGTCGCCAGCCCCAGCATTTT. This translates into CASSYGDRGRQPQHF.

This clonotype was recorded a few times. This rearrangement joins TRBV12-3 or TRBV12-4 to TRBJ1-1; 9 bases are shared with TRBD1. The CDR3 has 13 amino acids. The V segment lost 8 bases and the J segment 1 base; nucleotides outside the gene matches: 2. The CDR3 DNA is TGTGCCAGCGGGACAGGGTGGAACACTGAAGCTTTCTTT. This sequence encodes CASGTGWNTEAFF.

Worth noting for this clonotype: One base away lies a much larger clone, so this may be a sequencing read error. The chain couples TRBV12-3 or TRBV12-4 to TRBJ1-2; D is perhaps TRBD1 (5 bases). This CDR3 contains 14 residues. Trimming took 2 bases from V and 4 from J, leaving 11 bases between them. CDR3: CASSLLDIGYGYTF. CDR3 coding DNA: TGTGCCAGCAGTTTATTGGACATAGGCTATGGCTACACCTTC.

This clonotype was seen a handful of times. V usage is TRBV29-1 and J usage is TRBJ2-3; D call uncertain. CDR3 length equals 13 residues. Germline V gene data show CDR1 as SQVTM and CDR2 as ANQGSEA. Trimming took 4 bases from V and 1 from J, leaving 9 bases between them. The DNA of the CDR3 is TGCAGCGTTGTTGTCACTGGCACAGATACGCAGTATTTT. Its translation is CSVVVTGTDTQYF.

V is TRBV7-8 and J is TRBJ1-5, with a possible D match to TRBD1 (5 bases). Trimming pared 3 bases from V and 9 bases from J, leaving 9 bases between. The CDR3 has 12 amino acids. Germline V gives CDR1 SGHVS, CDR2 FQNEAQ. The CDR3 DNA reads TGTGCCAGCAGCTTCCGGGACGGGCCCCAGCATTTT. Protein: CASSFRDGPQHF.

This clonotype was seen ten or more times. The V gene is TRBV2, the J gene TRBJ2-1; 9 nucleotides match TRBD2. Germline CDR1 is SNHLY and CDR2 is FYNNEI. The CDR3 has 15 amino acids. The trim removed 4 bases at V and 5 bases at J, leaving 6 bases unmatched. CDR3 bases: TGTGCCAGCAGTGCCCTAGCGGGGCGAAACAATGAGCAGTTCTTC. Translated: CASSALAGRNNEQFF.

The chain is built from TRBV20-1 and TRBJ1-5; D is uncertain. Trimming removed 0 bases from V and 0 bases from J, with 12 bases in between. This CDR3 spans 16 amino acids. Germline V gene lookup returns CDR1 DFQATT and CDR2 SNEGSKA (reference sequence). CDR3 bases: TGCAGTGCTAGAGAGGAAGGGCGGTATAGCAATCAGCCCCAGCATTTT. Translation gives CSAREEGRYSNQPQHF.

Written as DNA, the CDR3 is TGTGCTAGTGGTTCAGGGGGCACTGAAGCTTTCTTT. Encoded protein: CASGSGGTEAFF. The chain links TRBV12-5 to TRBJ1-1, with TRBD1 identical over 7 bases. The V gene's germline CDR1 is LGHNT and CDR2 FRNRAP. This CDR3 is built from 12 residues. V was clipped by 4 bases and J by 4 bases; unmatched bases: 0.

CDR3 nucleotide sequence: TGCGCCAGCGGTTCGGGTTTACTAGCCAAAAACATTCAGTACTTC. This encodes CASGSGLLAKNIQYF. The chain couples TRBV23-1 to TRBJ2-4; no clear D. TRBV23-1 is treated as an ORF (open reading frame) with a function not yet certain. The CDR3 spans 15 residues. The V end lost 8 bases, the J end lost 0 bases, and 14 bases lay between the germline ends.

This chain connects TRBV7-2 to TRBJ2-1, with D perhaps being TRBD1 or TRBD2 (5 bases each). CDR1 is SGHTA, CDR2 FQGNSA, per germline. The V and J ends lost 6 bases and 3 bases respectively, with 27 bases between them. The CDR3 extends over 19 amino acids. In DNA form, the CDR3 reads TGTGCCAGCAGTTTTGGGGCCCTAGCCCCATCCATACTCTACAATGAGCAGTTCTTC. It codes for CASSFGALAPSILYNEQFF.

This chain joins TRBV12-3 or TRBV12-4 and TRBJ2-2; 7 bases match TRBD1. The junction had 5 bases not matched to a gene; V was cut back by 6 bases and J by 1 base. The CDR3 is made up of 15 amino acids. The CDR3 reads CASRTGTRNTGELFF. For the CDR3, the DNA is TGTGCCAGCAGGACAGGGACGAGGAACACCGGGGAGCTGTTTTTT.

In this sample, this clonotype turned up a few times. The J gene is TRBJ1-2, the V gene TRBV28; TRBD1 might be the D (6 bases). This CDR3 contains 15 residues. Germline CDR1 is MDHEN and CDR2 is SYDVKM. V gave up 7 bases and J gave up 2 bases, with 17 bases separating them. The CDR3: CASTPQATGNYGYTF. The DNA of the CDR3 is TGTGCCAGCACCCCCCAGGCAACAGGGAACTATGGCTACACCTTC.

This clonotype showed up just a few times. The chain combines TRBV10-3 with TRBJ2-4; D may be TRBD1 or TRBD2 (5 bases each). The length of the CDR3 is 13 residues. Germline CDR1 ENHRY, CDR2 SYGVKD. The ends were cut back, 6 bases at V and 5 bases at J, with 11 bases in the middle. In DNA form, the CDR3 reads TGTGCCATCAGCCGGGGCTACCAAAACATTCAGTACTTC. Its translation: CAISRGYQNIQYF.

This rearrangement joins TRBV10-3 to TRBJ2-1; D tentatively fits TRBD1 or TRBD2 (5 bases each). V dropped 3 bases and J dropped 8 bases, with 11 bases sitting between them. Germline values: CDR1 ENHRY, CDR2 SYGVKD. There are 13 residues in the CDR3. CDR3 bases: TGTGCCATCAGTGAATCGGGGCTGGATGAGCAGTTCTTC. Protein sequence: CAISESGLDEQFF.

The sample holds many counts of this clonotype. The V gene is TRBV10-3, the J gene TRBJ1-1; a weak D match, TRBD1 (5 bases). The CDR3 is 14 amino acids. V was pared by 7 bases and J by 1 base, with 13 bases between. The germline CDR1 and CDR2 sequences are ENHRY and SYGVKD. The CDR3 sequence: CAINVDGGNTEAFF. The CDR3 DNA is TGTGCCATCAACGTCGATGGGGGGAACACTGAAGCTTTCTTT.

This clonotype was counted between two and nine times. This chain connects TRBV2 to TRBJ1-1; no clear D gene. Germline lookup yields CDR1 SNHLY and CDR2 FYNNEI. The CDR3 loop spans 14 amino acids. The V end lost 0 bases, the J end lost 1 base, and 6 bases lay between the germline ends. CDR3 sequence reads: CASSEANRNTEAFF. CDR3 bases: TGTGCCAGCAGTGAAGCGAACAGGAACACTGAAGCTTTCTTT.

V usage is TRBV11-2 and J usage is TRBJ1-1; D not resolved. CDR1 SGHAT and CDR2 FQNNGV come from the germline V gene. This CDR3 contains 13 residues. V shed 5 bases and J shed 5 bases, with 12 bases lying between them. The CDR3 bases are TGTGCCAGCAGCCCGCAAGTGGGAACTGAAGCTTTCTTT. Translating gives CASSPQVGTEAFF.

The CDR3 reads CASSQGYSPLHF. As DNA, the CDR3 is TGTGCCAGCAGCCAGGGTTATTCACCCCTCCACTTT. V gene TRBV12-3 or TRBV12-4 combines with J gene TRBJ1-6, with D tentatively TRBD1 (5 bases). Trimming removed 6 bases at V and 8 bases at J, with 8 bases between. CDR3 length: 12 residues.

This clonotype was picked up a small number of times. V is TRBV12-3 or TRBV12-4 and J is TRBJ2-2; D uncertain. V lost 3 bases to trimming and J lost 5 bases, with 7 bases between them. The CDR3 is made up of 13 amino acids. Written as DNA, the CDR3 is TGTGCCAGCAGTTTGTACGGGACCGGGGAGCTGTTTTTT. This translates into CASSLYGTGELFF.

The CDR3 DNA reads as TGTGCCAGCAGCTTGAGCCAGCAACCCCAGCATTTT. This sequence encodes CASSLSQQPQHF. The gene calls are TRBV5-6 and TRBJ1-5; D is undetermined. There are 12 residues in the CDR3. The V end lost 1 base, the J end lost 10 bases, and 9 bases lay between the germline ends. Germline values: CDR1 SGHDT, CDR2 YYEEEE.

The chain combines TRBV10-2 with TRBJ2-7; D perhaps matches TRBD1 (5 bases). The germline V gene has CDR1 WSHSY and CDR2 SAAADI. Trimming left V 3 bases short and J 2 bases short, with 8 bases between. This CDR3 contains 13 residues. For the CDR3, the DNA is TGCGCCAGCAGTGATGGGGCTACCTACGAGCAGTACTTC. It specifies CASSDGATYEQYF.

The chain recombines TRBV20-1 with TRBJ2-1, with TRBD2 identical over 8 bases. The CDR3 contains 17 residues. The V segment lost 1 base and the J segment 4 bases; nucleotides outside the gene matches: 12. Germline V gives CDR1 DFQATT, CDR2 SNEGSKA (reference sequence). CDR3 protein: CSARGRARGAIYNEQFF. As DNA, the CDR3 is TGCAGTGCTAGAGGTAGAGCGCGGGGGGCTATATACAATGAGCAGTTCTTC.

In the case of this clonotype: This may be a read error: a much more frequent sequence differs by one nucleotide. The rearrangement uses TRBV3-1 and TRBJ1-2; D is possibly TRBD1 (6 bases). The CDR3 has 16 amino acids. V lost 4 bases and J 6 bases, leaving 21 bases between the germline ends. From germline, CDR1 is LGHDT and CDR2 YNNKEL (reference sequence). The CDR3: CASSPAGEEGSDGYTF. CDR3 DNA: TGTGCCAGCAGCCCAGCAGGGGAAGAAGGCTCGGATGGCTACACCTTC.

V and J are TRBV3-1 and TRBJ1-2, with TRBD1 matching over 7 bases. CDR3 length equals 14 residues. J lost 9 bases, V lost 0 bases, and 7 bases had no gene match. Germline CDR1 and CDR2: LGHDT and YNNKEL (reference sequence). The CDR3 here is CASSQEGQLDSYTF. The CDR3 coding sequence is TGTGCCAGCAGCCAAGAGGGACAGCTAGATAGCTACACCTTC.

The V and J genes are TRBV12-3 or TRBV12-4 and TRBJ1-1; tentative D call: TRBD1 (6 bases). CDR3 length: 14 amino acids. V lost 7 bases and J lost 2, with 14 bases in between. For the CDR3, the DNA is TGTGCCAGCACCCAACAGGGCCTAAACACTGAAGCTTTCTTT. It translates to CASTQQGLNTEAFF.

V usage is TRBV29-1 and J usage is TRBJ2-3; D may be TRBD1 (6 bases). Germline V gene data show CDR1 as SQVTM and CDR2 as ANQGSEA. This CDR3 has 16 amino acids. The V end was cut by 3 bases, the J end by 1 base, with 17 bases between. This CDR3 reads CSVEWVETGGTDTQYF. CDR3 DNA: TGCAGCGTTGAGTGGGTGGAGACAGGAGGCACAGATACGCAGTATTTT.

This clonotype has just a few counts. The chain carries TRBV27 and TRBJ1-3, with D perhaps TRBD1 (6 bases). Deletions cut 6 bases from V and 2 bases from J, with 14 bases between. CDR1 is MNHEY and CDR2 is SMNVEV in the germline V gene (reference sequence). CDR3 length equals 15 residues. The DNA for the CDR3 is TGTGCCAGCAGCCCCGGTGCAGGGGCTGGAAACACCATATATTTT. Its translation: CASSPGAGAGNTIYF.

CDR3 sequence reads: CASSRNRDYYNEQFF. The DNA of the CDR3 is TGTGCCAGCAGTCGCAACCGGGACTACTACAATGAGCAGTTCTTC. V and J are TRBV7-6 and TRBJ2-1; 7 bases are a match to TRBD2. Trimming removed 6 bases from V and 3 bases from J; junction bases left unmatched: 8. CDR3 size: 15 residues. Germline V gene sequence: CDR1 SGHVS, CDR2 FNYEAQ.

About this clonotype: One end of the junction fails to match germline, which may point to a read error. The rearrangement uses TRBV6-2 or TRBV6-3 and TRBJ1-1; D may be TRBD1 (6 bases). Germline V lookup: CDR1 MNHEY, CDR2 SVGEGT. This CDR3 has 13 amino acids. CDR3 sequence (DNA): TGTGCCAGCAGCCCCAGGGACAACACCGAAGCTTTCTTT. It specifies CASSPRDNTEAFF.

The sample holds a few counts of this clonotype. The CDR3 DNA reads TGCAGTGCTCAGATGGCGGCCGAGCAGTACTTC. As protein: CSAQMAAEQYF. This chain links TRBV20-1 with TRBJ2-7; D is unresolved. CDR1 and CDR2 (germline): DFQATT, SNEGSKA (reference sequence). This CDR3 has 11 residues. V was shortened by 5 bases and J by 6 bases, with 11 bases between the two germline ends.